This TCR beta chain was profiled in a study of monozygotic twins with inflammatory bowel disease. The study, taken as a whole, reports: Sharing of clonotypes with others was lower in IBD patients than in healthy twins, and this was especially so with disease activity. Twins classed as concordant or discordant showed no difference in repertoire similarity, possibly from limited power.

With regard to this clonotype: Antigen specificity is unknown.

TCRdb processed the 5' RACE reads again and assigns one entry to each CDR3 protein, with no DNA. The sample includes 400,000 to 500,000 distinct CDR3 sequences. The CDR3 runs to 15 residues. Germline CDR1 reads MDHEN; CDR2 reads SYDVKM. The TCR sequence derives from a human donor with ulcerative colitis or Crohn's disease, or a healthy co-twin of an affected twin (not recorded which). The chain employs TRBV28 and TRBJ1-4; as DNA is missing, the TRBD1 call by TCRdb cannot be tested. Sequenced material: blood. The CDR3 region is CASSHGDRNNEKLFF.